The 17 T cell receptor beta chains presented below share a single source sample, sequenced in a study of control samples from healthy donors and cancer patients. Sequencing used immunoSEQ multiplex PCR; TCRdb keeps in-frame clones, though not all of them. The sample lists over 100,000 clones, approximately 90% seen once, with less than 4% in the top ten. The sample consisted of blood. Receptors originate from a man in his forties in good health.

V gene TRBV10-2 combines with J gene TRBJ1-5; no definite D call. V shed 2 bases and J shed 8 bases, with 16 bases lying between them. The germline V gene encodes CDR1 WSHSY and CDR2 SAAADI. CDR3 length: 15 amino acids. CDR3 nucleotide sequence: TGCGCCAGCAGTGAGATATCACTACGTCATGAGCCCCAGCATTTT. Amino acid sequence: CASSEISLRHEPQHF.

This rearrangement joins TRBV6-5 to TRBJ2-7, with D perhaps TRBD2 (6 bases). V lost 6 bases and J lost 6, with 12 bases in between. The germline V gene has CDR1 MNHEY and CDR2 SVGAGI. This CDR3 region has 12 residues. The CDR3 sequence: CASRGRGFEQYF. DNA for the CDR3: TGTGCCAGCAGAGGCCGGGGGTTCGAGCAGTACTTC.

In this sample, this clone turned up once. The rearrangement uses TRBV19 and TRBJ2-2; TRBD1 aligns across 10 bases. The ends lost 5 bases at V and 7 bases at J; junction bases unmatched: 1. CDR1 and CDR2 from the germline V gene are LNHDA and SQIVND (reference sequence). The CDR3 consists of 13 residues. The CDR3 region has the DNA TGTGCCAGTAGTGGGGACAGGGGCGGGGAGCTGTTTTTT. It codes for CASSGDRGGELFF. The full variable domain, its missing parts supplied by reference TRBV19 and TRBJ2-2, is DGGITQSPKYLFRKEGQNVTLSCEQNLNHDAMYWYRQDPGQGLRLIYYSQIVNDFQKGDIAEGYSVSREKKESFPLTVTSAQKNPTAFYLCASSGDRGGELFFGEGSRLTVL.

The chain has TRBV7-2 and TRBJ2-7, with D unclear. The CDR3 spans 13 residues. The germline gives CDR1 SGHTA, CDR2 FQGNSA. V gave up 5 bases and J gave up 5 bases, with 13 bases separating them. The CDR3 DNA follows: TGTGCCAGCAGCCTTCTACCGGGTGACGAGCAGTACTTC. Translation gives CASSLLPGDEQYF. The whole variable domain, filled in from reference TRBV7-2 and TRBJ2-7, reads GAGVSQSPSNKVTEKGKDVELRCDPISGHTALYWYRQSLGQGLEFLIYFQGNSAPDKSGLPSDRFSAERTGGSVSTLTIQRTQQEDSAVYLCASSLLPGDEQYFGPGTRLTVT.

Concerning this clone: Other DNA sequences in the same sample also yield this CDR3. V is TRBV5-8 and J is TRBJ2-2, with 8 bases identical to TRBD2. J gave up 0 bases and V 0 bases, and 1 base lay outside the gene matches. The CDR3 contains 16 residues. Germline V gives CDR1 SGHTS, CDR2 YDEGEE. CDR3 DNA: TGTGCCAGCAGCTTGGGACTAGCGCCGAACACCGGGGAGCTGTTTTTT. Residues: CASSLGLAPNTGELFF.

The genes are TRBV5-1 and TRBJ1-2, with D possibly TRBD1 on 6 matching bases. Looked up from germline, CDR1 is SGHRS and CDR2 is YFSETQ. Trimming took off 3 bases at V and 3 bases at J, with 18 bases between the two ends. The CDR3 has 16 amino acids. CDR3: CASSSFSNREHYGYTF. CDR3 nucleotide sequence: TGCGCCAGCAGCTCGTTTTCAAACAGGGAACACTATGGCTACACCTTC.

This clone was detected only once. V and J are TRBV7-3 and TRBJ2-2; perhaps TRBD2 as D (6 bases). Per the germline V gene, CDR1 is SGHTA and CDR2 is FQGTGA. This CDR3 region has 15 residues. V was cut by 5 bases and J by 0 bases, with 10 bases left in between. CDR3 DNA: TGTGCCAGCAGCAACTCGGGGGCGAACACCGGGGAGCTGTTTTTT. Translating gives CASSNSGANTGELFF.

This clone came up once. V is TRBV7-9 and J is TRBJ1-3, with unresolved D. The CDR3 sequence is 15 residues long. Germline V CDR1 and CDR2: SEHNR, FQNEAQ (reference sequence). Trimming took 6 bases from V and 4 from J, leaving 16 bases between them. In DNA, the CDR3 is TGTGCCAGCAGTCAAATAGGGAGAGGAGGAAACACCATATATTTT. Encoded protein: CASSQIGRGGNTIYF.

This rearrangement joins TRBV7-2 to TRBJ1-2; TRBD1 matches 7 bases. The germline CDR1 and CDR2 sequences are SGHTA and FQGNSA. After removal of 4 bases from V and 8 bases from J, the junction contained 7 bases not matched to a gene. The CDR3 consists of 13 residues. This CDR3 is CASSSRDSRGYTF. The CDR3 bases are TGTGCCAGCAGCTCCCGGGACAGCCGGGGCTACACCTTC.

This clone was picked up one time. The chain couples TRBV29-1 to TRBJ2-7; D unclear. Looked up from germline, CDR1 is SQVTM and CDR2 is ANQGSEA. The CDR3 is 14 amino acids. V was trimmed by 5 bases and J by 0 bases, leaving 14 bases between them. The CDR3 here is CSVYHGTSSYEQYF. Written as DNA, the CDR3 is TGCAGCGTTTATCACGGAACGAGCTCCTACGAGCAGTACTTC.

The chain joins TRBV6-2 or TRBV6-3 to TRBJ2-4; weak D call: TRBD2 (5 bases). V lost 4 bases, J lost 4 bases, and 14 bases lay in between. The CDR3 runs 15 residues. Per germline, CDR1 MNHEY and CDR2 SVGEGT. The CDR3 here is CASSSRGGGKNIQYF. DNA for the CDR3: TGTGCCAGCAGTTCCCGGGGTGGCGGTAAAAACATTCAGTACTTC.

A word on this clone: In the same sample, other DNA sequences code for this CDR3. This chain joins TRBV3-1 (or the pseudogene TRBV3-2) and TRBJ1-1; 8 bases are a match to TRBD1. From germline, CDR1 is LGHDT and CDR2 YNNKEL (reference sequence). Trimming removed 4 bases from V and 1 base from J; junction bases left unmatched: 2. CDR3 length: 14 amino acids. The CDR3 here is CASSLGQGNTEAFF. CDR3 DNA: TGTGCCAGCAGCCTAGGACAGGGGAACACTGAAGCTTTCTTT.

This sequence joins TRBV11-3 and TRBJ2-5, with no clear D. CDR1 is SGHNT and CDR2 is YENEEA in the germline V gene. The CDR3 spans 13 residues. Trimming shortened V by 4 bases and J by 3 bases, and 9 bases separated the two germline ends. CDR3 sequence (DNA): TGTGCCAGCAGCTCACACACTGAAGAGACCCAGTACTTC. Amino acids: CASSSHTEETQYF.

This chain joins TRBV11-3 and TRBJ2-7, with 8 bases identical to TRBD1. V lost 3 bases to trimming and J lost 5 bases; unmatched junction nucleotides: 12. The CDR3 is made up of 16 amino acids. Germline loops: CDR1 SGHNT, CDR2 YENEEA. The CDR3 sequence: CASSFRTGTGNDEQYF. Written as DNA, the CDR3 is TGTGCCAGCAGCTTCCGTACCGGGACAGGTAACGACGAGCAGTACTTC. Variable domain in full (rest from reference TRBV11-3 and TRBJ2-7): EAGVVQSPRYKIIEKKQPVAFWCNPISGHNTLYWYLQNLGQGPELLIRYENEEAVDDSQLPKDRFSAERLKGVDSTLKIQPAELGDSAVYLCASSFRTGTGNDEQYFGPGTRLTVT.

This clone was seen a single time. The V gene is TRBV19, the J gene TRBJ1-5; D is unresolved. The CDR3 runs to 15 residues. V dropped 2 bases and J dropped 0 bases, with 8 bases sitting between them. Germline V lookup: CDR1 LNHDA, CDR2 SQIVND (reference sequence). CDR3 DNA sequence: TGTGCCAGTAGTATAATGGGGAATAGCAATCAGCCCCAGCATTTT. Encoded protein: CASSIMGNSNQPQHF.

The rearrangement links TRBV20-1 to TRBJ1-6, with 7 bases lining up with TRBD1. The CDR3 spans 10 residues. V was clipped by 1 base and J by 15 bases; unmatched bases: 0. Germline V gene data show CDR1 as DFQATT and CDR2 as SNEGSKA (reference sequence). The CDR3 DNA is TGCAGTGCTAGAGCAGGGGGCCTCCACTTT. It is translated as CSARAGGLHF.

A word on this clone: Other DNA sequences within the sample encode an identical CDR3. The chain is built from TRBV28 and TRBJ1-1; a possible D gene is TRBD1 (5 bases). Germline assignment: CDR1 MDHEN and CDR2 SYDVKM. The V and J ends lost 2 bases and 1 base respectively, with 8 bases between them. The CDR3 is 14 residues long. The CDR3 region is CASSLIRGNTEAFF. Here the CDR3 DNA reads TGTGCCAGCAGTTTAATTAGGGGGAACACTGAAGCTTTCTTT.